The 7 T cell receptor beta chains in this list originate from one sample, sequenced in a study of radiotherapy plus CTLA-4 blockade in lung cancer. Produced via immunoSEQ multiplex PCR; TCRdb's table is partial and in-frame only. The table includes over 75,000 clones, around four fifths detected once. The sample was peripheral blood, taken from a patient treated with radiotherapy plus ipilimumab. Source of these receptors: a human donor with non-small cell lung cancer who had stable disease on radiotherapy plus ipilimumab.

This CDR3 is CASSERGQANQPQHF. The CDR3 DNA reads TGTGCCAGCAGTGAACGGGGACAGGCTAATCAGCCCCAGCATTTT. The chain uses TRBV2 and TRBJ1-5, with 8 positions matching TRBD1. J gave up 4 bases and V 2 bases, and 4 bases lay outside the gene matches. The CDR3 runs 15 residues. CDR1 and CDR2 from the germline V gene are SNHLY and FYNNEI.

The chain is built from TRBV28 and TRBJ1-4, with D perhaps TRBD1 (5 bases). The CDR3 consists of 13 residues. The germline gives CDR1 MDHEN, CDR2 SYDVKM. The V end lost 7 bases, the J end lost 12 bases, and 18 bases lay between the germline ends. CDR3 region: CASNGGRWEELFF. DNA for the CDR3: TGTGCCAGCAATGGGGGACGGTGGGAGGAACTGTTTTTT.

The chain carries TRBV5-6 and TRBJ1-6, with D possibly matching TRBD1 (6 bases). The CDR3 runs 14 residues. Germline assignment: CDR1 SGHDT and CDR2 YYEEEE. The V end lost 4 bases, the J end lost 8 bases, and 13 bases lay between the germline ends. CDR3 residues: CASSQNRVDSPLHF. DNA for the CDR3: TGTGCCAGCAGCCAAAACAGGGTTGATTCACCCCTCCACTTT.

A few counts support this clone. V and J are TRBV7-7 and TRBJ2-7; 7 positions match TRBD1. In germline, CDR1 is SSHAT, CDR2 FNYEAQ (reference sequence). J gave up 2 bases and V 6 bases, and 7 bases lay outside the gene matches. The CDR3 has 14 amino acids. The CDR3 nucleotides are TGTGCCAGCAGTTCCGGGACAGCTCCCTACGAGCAGTACTTC. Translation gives CASSSGTAPYEQYF.

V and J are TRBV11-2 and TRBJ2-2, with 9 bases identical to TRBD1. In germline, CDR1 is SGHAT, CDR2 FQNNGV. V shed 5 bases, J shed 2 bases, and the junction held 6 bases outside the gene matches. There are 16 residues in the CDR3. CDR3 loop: CASSPRQGGNTGELFF. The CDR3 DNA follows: TGTGCCAGCAGCCCCCGACAGGGGGGAAACACCGGGGAGCTGTTTTTT.

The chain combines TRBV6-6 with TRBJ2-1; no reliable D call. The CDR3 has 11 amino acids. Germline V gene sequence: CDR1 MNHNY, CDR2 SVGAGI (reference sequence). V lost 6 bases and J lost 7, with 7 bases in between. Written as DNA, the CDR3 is TGTGCCAGCAGCCCCTTGAATGAGCAGTTCTTC. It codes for CASSPLNEQFF.

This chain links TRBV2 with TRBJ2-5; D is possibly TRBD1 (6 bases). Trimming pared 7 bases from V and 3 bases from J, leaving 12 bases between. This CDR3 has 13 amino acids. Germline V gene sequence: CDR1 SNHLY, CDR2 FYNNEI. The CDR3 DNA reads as TGTGCCAGCATGAAGACAGGAGAAGAGACCCAGTACTTC. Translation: CASMKTGEETQYF.